This T cell receptor (beta chain) was documented in a study of shared clonotypes between healthy human individuals. Study findings and constraints: Shared clonotypes: 4.5% to 5% naive CD4, about 3.3% naive CD8, about 2.2% memory CD4, under 0.5% memory CD8. The authors sampled blood alone, and tissue repertoires likely differ. Relative to memory subsets, naive subsets generally showed larger estimated richness.

The assay was carried out at the deep level. Method: immunoSEQ multiplex PCR; TCRdb's copy keeps in-frame clones and lacks some. In the table there are roughly 380,000 clones, approximately 96% of which are singletons. This clone was found once. As yet, its antigen is unknown. The sequenced sample consisted of memory CD8+ T cells sorted from blood. Subset specified: CD45RO+ cells pooled with CCR7-negative TemRA cells. The clonotype comes from a man between 25 and 39 years old in good health.

The DNA of the CDR3 is TGTGCCAGCAGTGACCCCCCCCGGGACAGGGAATATAGCAATCAGCCCCAGCATTTT. This encodes CASSDPPRDREYSNQPQHF. The rearrangement links TRBV6-4 to TRBJ1-5; 9 positions agree with TRBD1. This CDR3 has 19 amino acids. The V segment lost 2 bases and the J segment 0 bases; nucleotides outside the gene matches: 11. Germline-derived CDR1 and CDR2 are MRHNA and SNTAGT.